The 27 T cell receptor beta chains below come from one sample, sequenced in a study of T cells in Graves' hyperthyroidism and ophthalmopathy. Amplified TCR beta CDR3 regions derived from RNA transcripts. Using the HTBI primer set, a first-round RT-PCR was run on the TCR CDR3. A single record per CDR3 protein comes from TCRdb applying MiXCR to the multiplex PCR reads. Of around 600,000 distinct CDR3 sequences in the sample, 15% to 17% were seen once. Sequencing used blood. The source of these receptors is a woman between 25 and 40 years old with Graves' hyperthyroidism.

The table lists this clonotype with a few counts. V and J are TRBV13 and TRBJ2-5, with D perhaps matching TRBD1 (5 bases). Trimming took 3 bases from V and 5 from J, leaving 13 bases between them. The CDR3 is 14 residues long. Germline V lookup: CDR1 PRHDT, CDR2 FYEKMQ (reference sequence). CDR3 DNA: TGTGCCAGCAGCTTTCGTGGGGCCCGGGAGACCCAGTACTTC. Its translation is CASSFRGARETQYF.

A remark on this clonotype: This may be a read error: a much more frequent sequence differs by one nucleotide. V usage is TRBV20-1 and J usage is TRBJ2-3, with D perhaps matching TRBD1 or TRBD2 (6 bases each). The germline gives CDR1 DFQATT, CDR2 SNEGSKA (reference sequence). CDR3 length: 14 amino acids. The V end was cut by 4 bases, the J end by 5 bases, with 16 bases between. The CDR3 bases are TGCAGTGCTATTCGGGGGCCCGAGAGAGATACGCAGTATTTT. As protein: CSAIRGPERDTQYF.

The J gene is TRBJ2-7, the V gene TRBV20-1; 11 positions match TRBD2. Unmatched junction bases numbered 7, after V lost 5 bases and J lost 4 bases. Germline V CDR1 and CDR2: DFQATT, SNEGSKA (reference sequence). This CDR3 region has 14 residues. The CDR3 sequence is CSASTGTSGYEQYF. The CDR3 DNA reads as TGCAGTGCTTCAACCGGGACTAGCGGATACGAGCAGTACTTC.

V gene TRBV29-1 combines with J gene TRBJ1-1, with D possibly being TRBD1 (6 bases). The germline V and J ends were trimmed by 4 bases and 4 bases, with 7 bases remaining between them. The CDR3 is 11 residues long. Germline V gene data show CDR1 as SQVTM and CDR2 as ANQGSEA. This chain's CDR3 is CSVGGRTEAFF. Here the CDR3 DNA reads TGCAGCGTTGGGGGGCGCACTGAAGCTTTCTTT. Full variable domain (rest looked up from reference TRBV29-1 and TRBJ1-1): SAVISQKPSRDICQRGTSLTIQCQVDSQVTMMFWYRQQPGQSLTLIATANQGSEATYESGFVIDKFPISRPNLTFSTLTVSNMSPEDSSIYLCSVGGRTEAFFGQGTRLTVV.

V gene TRBV18 combines with J gene TRBJ2-7, with TRBD2 matching 7 bases. This CDR3 is 16 amino acids long. Looked up from germline, CDR1 is KGHSH and CDR2 is LQKENI. The J segment lost 2 bases and the V segment lost 3 bases, leaving 10 bases of the junction unmatched. The DNA of the CDR3 is TGTGCCAGCTCACCGGATCCGGGGGAGGGCCCCTACGAGCAGTACTTC. Amino acid sequence: CASSPDPGEGPYEQYF. Supplemented by reference TRBV18 and TRBJ2-7, the full variable domain reads NAGVMQNPRHLVRRRGQEARLRCSPMKGHSHVYWYRQLPEEGLKFMVYLQKENIIDESGMPKERFSAEFPKEGPSILRIQQVVRGDSAAYFCASSPDPGEGPYEQYFGPGTRLTVT.

A few counts support this clonotype. The chain couples TRBV5-5 to TRBJ1-5; the match to TRBD1 covers 7 bases. Trimming cost V 4 bases and J 7 bases; bases outside gene matches: 11. The CDR3 length is 15 residues. Germline V gives CDR1 SGHKS, CDR2 YYEKEE (reference sequence). In DNA, the CDR3 is TGTGCCAGCAGCCCCGGTATAACAGGGGTCCAGCCCCAGCATTTT. Its translation is CASSPGITGVQPQHF.

This clonotype was counted at least ten times. J is TRBJ2-1 and V is TRBV11-2, with D perhaps matching TRBD1 or TRBD2 (6 bases each). The CDR3 extends over 15 amino acids. Germline lookup yields CDR1 SGHAT and CDR2 FQNNGV. V lost 1 base and J 9 bases, leaving 16 bases between the germline ends. The CDR3 sequence: CASSLGVRGRIEQFF. DNA for the CDR3: TGTGCCAGCAGCTTAGGCGTTCGGGGGCGTATTGAGCAGTTCTTC.

This clonotype was observed at least ten times. This sequence joins TRBV20-1 and TRBJ2-1, with D possibly TRBD1 on 5 matching bases. V was shortened by 4 bases and J by 0 bases, with 16 bases between the two germline ends. Germline CDR1 reads DFQATT; CDR2 reads SNEGSKA (reference sequence). The CDR3 runs to 16 residues. The CDR3 protein is CSATPRQGSSYNEQFF. CDR3 DNA sequence: TGCAGTGCTACCCCTCGGCAGGGCAGCTCCTACAATGAGCAGTTCTTC.

This clonotype was counted a few times. The V call is TRBV27, the J call TRBJ2-3; 9 positions agree with TRBD1. The CDR3 extends over 18 amino acids. The junction had 12 bases not matched to a gene; V was cut back by 4 bases and J by 1 base. Germline CDR1 is MNHEY and CDR2 is SMNVEV (reference sequence). Written as DNA, the CDR3 is TGTGCCAGCAGTTCCCCGGGACAGGGCGCATTTGGCACAGATACGCAGTATTTT. Residues: CASSSPGQGAFGTDTQYF.

The rearrangement joins TRBV7-6 to TRBJ2-7; weak D call: TRBD2 (6 bases). CDR1 is SGHVS and CDR2 is FNYEAQ in the germline V gene. The CDR3 loop spans 15 amino acids. V lost 1 base and J 3 bases, leaving 13 bases between the germline ends. CDR3 sequence reads: CASSLGNQAGYEQYF. The CDR3 coding sequence is TGTGCCAGCAGCTTAGGCAATCAAGCGGGCTACGAGCAGTACTTC.

The V gene is TRBV9, the J gene TRBJ1-6; the match to TRBD1 covers 9 bases. Germline trimming cut 3 bases from V and 7 bases from J; bases unmatched to any gene: 5. This CDR3 region has 15 residues. Germline V gene lookup returns CDR1 SGDLS and CDR2 YYNGEE. For the CDR3, the DNA is TGTGCCAGCAGCGCACAGGGGGCTCCCAATTCACCCCTCCACTTT. This translates into CASSAQGAPNSPLHF.

Written as DNA, the CDR3 is TGCAGTGCCACGGACGGAAGCTCCTACGAGCAGTACTTC. Its protein product is CSATDGSSYEQYF. This chain joins TRBV20-1 and TRBJ2-7, with D unclear. V was trimmed by 6 bases and J by 0 bases, leaving 12 bases between them. Germline V gene data show CDR1 as DFQATT and CDR2 as SNEGSKA (reference sequence). The CDR3 spans 13 residues.

The chain couples TRBV12-3 or TRBV12-4 to TRBJ2-5; tentatively, D is TRBD1 (5 bases). The V end lost 5 bases, the J end lost 2 bases, and 9 bases lay between the germline ends. This CDR3 spans 13 amino acids. For the CDR3, the DNA is TGTGCCAGCAGTCGACAGATACAAGAGACCCAGTACTTC. Amino acids: CASSRQIQETQYF.

This clonotype occurred many times. The rearrangement uses TRBV12-3 or TRBV12-4 and TRBJ2-1; TRBD2 is a possible D gene (6 bases). Trimming pared 1 base from V and 6 bases from J, leaving 22 bases between. This CDR3 comprises 18 residues. The CDR3, as DNA: TGTGCCAGCAGTTTAGGCCACTCGGGGACGGGAGTAGGCAATGAGCAGTTCTTC. Amino acid sequence: CASSLGHSGTGVGNEQFF.

The chain couples TRBV9 to TRBJ1-6; D call uncertain. Between the trimmed V and J ends, which lost 1 base and 13 bases, there was a span of 15 bases. Germline CDR1 and CDR2: SGDLS and YYNGEE. CDR3 size: 14 residues. CDR3 nucleotide sequence: TGTGCCAGCAGCGTAAGTTGGAGGGAGTTTCCCCTCCACTTT. Amino acid sequence: CASSVSWREFPLHF.

This clonotype was found a few times. A much larger clonotype is one base distant, so this may be a read error. V is TRBV7-8 and J is TRBJ1-6, with a possible D match to TRBD1 (6 bases). CDR3 size: 14 residues. Germline V gene data show CDR1 as SGHVS and CDR2 as FQNEAQ. The CDR3 bases are TGTGCCAGCAGCTTCCAGGGGAGGAATTCACTCCTCCACTTT. It is translated as CASSFQGRNSLLHF.

In this sample, this clonotype turned up a few times. This chain joins TRBV28 and TRBJ2-7, with TRBD1 matching over 7 bases. CDR1 and CDR2 from the germline V gene are MDHEN and SYDVKM. This CDR3 spans 14 amino acids. The J segment lost 4 bases and the V segment lost 2 bases, leaving 5 bases of the junction unmatched. CDR3 residues: CASSLRDRKYEQYF. CDR3 DNA sequence: TGTGCCAGCAGTTTACGGGACAGAAAATACGAGCAGTACTTC.

There are a few counts of this clonotype. The V and J genes are TRBV7-2 and TRBJ2-5; TRBD2 agrees at 12 bases. This CDR3 has 19 amino acids. J lost 0 bases, V lost 3 bases, and 11 bases had no gene match. CDR1 SGHTA and CDR2 FQGNSA come from the germline V gene. CDR3 in DNA: TGTGCCAGCAGCTTTTTGGGACTAGCGGGCCTTCCTGACCAAGAGACCCAGTACTTC. It specifies CASSFLGLAGLPDQETQYF.

The V and J genes are TRBV28 and TRBJ1-3, with 10 nucleotides matching TRBD1. The junction had 2 bases not matched to a gene; V was cut back by 5 bases and J by 4 bases. Germline lookup yields CDR1 MDHEN and CDR2 SYDVKM. The CDR3 sequence is 14 residues long. For the CDR3, the DNA is TGTGCCAGCAGTGACAGGGGGCTGGGAAACACCATATATTTT. This sequence encodes CASSDRGLGNTIYF.

The rearrangement links TRBV3-1 to TRBJ2-1; D remains unclear. Germline-derived CDR1 and CDR2 are LGHDT and YNNKEL (reference sequence). This CDR3 is built from 15 residues. With 0 bases removed from V and 9 bases from J, the gap between germline ends came to 15 bases. This chain's CDR3 is CASSQDLGSGAEQFF. The CDR3 region has the DNA TGTGCCAGCAGCCAAGATTTGGGATCTGGCGCTGAGCAGTTCTTC.

The genes are TRBV12-3 or TRBV12-4 and TRBJ1-3; D ambiguous. V lost 7 bases and J lost 3, with 10 bases in between. CDR3 length: 13 amino acids. CDR3 loop: CASTREVGNTIYF. The CDR3 DNA is TGTGCCAGCACCCGTGAAGTTGGAAACACCATATATTTT.

There are many counts of this clonotype. The rearrangement uses TRBV7-9 and TRBJ2-1, with 16 bases identical to TRBD2. The germline V gene encodes CDR1 SEHNR and CDR2 FQNEAQ (reference sequence). Unmatched junction bases numbered 1, after V lost 8 bases and J lost 6 bases. The CDR3 contains 14 residues. The DNA for the CDR3 is TGTGCCAGCGGGACTAGCGGGAGGGCCAATGAGCAGTTCTTC. Amino acid sequence: CASGTSGRANEQFF.

The J gene is TRBJ2-3, the V gene TRBV7-9; D is unclear. Germline CDR1 is SEHNR and CDR2 is FQNEAQ (reference sequence). V was clipped by 5 bases and J by 6 bases, with 18 bases between them. The CDR3 runs to 15 residues. The CDR3 DNA reads TGTGCCAGCAGCAAGGATGTGGGCCGACACGATACGCAGTATTTT. Translated, it gives CASSKDVGRHDTQYF.

The rearrangement uses TRBV19 and TRBJ2-2, with 10 bases lining up with TRBD2. The J segment lost 6 bases and the V segment lost 7 bases, leaving 8 bases of the junction unmatched. From germline, CDR1 is LNHDA and CDR2 SQIVND (reference sequence). The CDR3 has 15 residues. CDR3 nucleotide sequence: TGTGCCAGTAACTTCCTAGCGGGAGTTCCCGGGGAGCTGTTTTTT. Its protein product is CASNFLAGVPGELFF.

This clonotype appeared many times. The chain has TRBV7-6 and TRBJ2-1; the D call may be TRBD1 or TRBD2 (5 bases each). This CDR3 spans 18 amino acids. V lost 0 bases, J lost 1 base, and 16 bases lay in between. CDR1 and CDR2 from the germline V gene are SGHVS and FNYEAQ. This chain's CDR3 is CASSLAGGQGGSYNEQFF. Written as DNA, the CDR3 is TGTGCCAGCAGCTTAGCAGGCGGGCAGGGTGGGTCCTACAATGAGCAGTTCTTC. Complete variable domain (other parts from reference TRBV7-6 and TRBJ2-1): GAGVSQSPRYKVTKRGQDVALRCDPISGHVSLYWYRQALGQGPEFLTYFNYEAQQDKSGLPNDRFSAERPEGSISTLTIQRTEQRDSAMYRCASSLAGGQGGSYNEQFFGPGTRLTVL.

The chain couples TRBV13 to TRBJ2-1; tentatively, D is TRBD2 (8 bases). V dropped 0 bases and J dropped 8 bases, with 23 bases sitting between them. The CDR3 has 18 residues. The germline V gene encodes CDR1 PRHDT and CDR2 FYEKMQ (reference sequence). CDR3 protein: CASSLGRQGGLGGDEQFF. CDR3 coding DNA: TGTGCCAGCAGCTTAGGTCGGCAGGGGGGACTAGGCGGGGATGAGCAGTTCTTC.

This clonotype was observed many times. The J gene is TRBJ2-5, the V gene TRBV9; no firm D call. Deletions cut 2 bases from V and 5 bases from J, with 10 bases between. Germline CDR1 reads SGDLS; CDR2 reads YYNGEE. The CDR3 has 13 amino acids. The DNA of the CDR3 is TGTGCCAGCAGCGTCAGCCTCTGGGAGACCCAGTACTTC. Its protein is CASSVSLWETQYF.